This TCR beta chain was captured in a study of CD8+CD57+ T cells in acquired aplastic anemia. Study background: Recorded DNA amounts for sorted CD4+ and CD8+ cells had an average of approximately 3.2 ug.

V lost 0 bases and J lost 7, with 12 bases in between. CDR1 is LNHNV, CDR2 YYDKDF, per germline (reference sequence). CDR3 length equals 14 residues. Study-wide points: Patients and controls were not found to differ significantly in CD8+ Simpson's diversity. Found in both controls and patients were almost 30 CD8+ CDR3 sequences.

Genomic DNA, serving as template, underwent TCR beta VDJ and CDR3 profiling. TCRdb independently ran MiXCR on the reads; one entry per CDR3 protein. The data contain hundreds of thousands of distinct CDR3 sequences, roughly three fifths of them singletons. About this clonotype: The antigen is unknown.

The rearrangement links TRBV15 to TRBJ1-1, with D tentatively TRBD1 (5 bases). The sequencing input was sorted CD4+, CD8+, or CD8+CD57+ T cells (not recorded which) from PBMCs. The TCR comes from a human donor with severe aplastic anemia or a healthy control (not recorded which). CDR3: CATSRDNGRGEAFF. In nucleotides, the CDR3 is TGTGCCACCAGCAGAGATAACGGGAGGGGTGAAGCTTTCTTT. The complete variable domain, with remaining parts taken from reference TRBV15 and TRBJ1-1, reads DAMVIQNPRYQVTQFGKPVTLSCSQTLNHNVMYWYQQKSSQAPKLLFHYYDKDFNNEADTPDNFQSRRPNTSFCFLDIRSPGLGDTAMYLCATSRDNGRGEAFFGQGTRLTVV.